The 26 T cell receptor beta chains presented below share a single source sample, sequenced in a study of blood T cell repertoires in COVID-19. TCRdb's table, derived via immunoSEQ multiplex PCR, lists solely in-frame clones and lacks some. The data show 100,000 to 150,000 clones, 84% seen once. Sequences were obtained from peripheral blood. The receptors come from a woman between 25 and 40 years old who had recovered from COVID-19.

V gene TRBV27 combines with J gene TRBJ2-7, with TRBD1 matching over 11 bases. Germline-derived CDR1 and CDR2 are MNHEY and SMNVEV (reference sequence). This CDR3 is built from 14 residues. The ends lost 6 bases at V and 6 bases at J; junction bases unmatched: 7. The CDR3 region has the DNA TGTGCCAGCAGATATGGACAGGGGGCGTCCGAGCAGTACTTC. It yields the protein CASRYGQGASEQYF.

This clone was recorded only once. The genes are TRBV5-6 and TRBJ1-1; possibly TRBD1 for D (5 bases). Trimming cost V 0 bases and J 0 bases, with 9 bases left between them. The CDR3 length is 15 residues. Per germline, CDR1 SGHDT and CDR2 YYEEEE. CDR3 in amino acids: CASSLARALNTEAFF. The CDR3 nucleotides read TGTGCCAGCAGCTTGGCCAGGGCCCTGAACACTGAAGCTTTCTTT.

The chain is built from TRBV27 and TRBJ1-2; 7 positions agree with TRBD1. The junction had 15 bases not matched to a gene; V was cut back by 3 bases and J by 8 bases. This CDR3 contains 16 residues. CDR1 MNHEY and CDR2 SMNVEV come from the germline V gene (reference sequence). CDR3 residues: CASSFLRDRDLGGYTF. CDR3 nucleotide sequence: TGTGCCAGCAGTTTCCTCCGAGACAGGGATTTGGGGGGCTACACCTTC.

The J gene is TRBJ1-6, the V gene TRBV5-1, with 10 bases fitting TRBD1. There are 17 residues in the CDR3. J lost 3 bases, V lost 3 bases, and 6 bases had no gene match. Per the germline V gene, CDR1 is SGHRS and CDR2 is YFSETQ. This CDR3 is CASSSGTGDFYNSPLHF. CDR3 nucleotides: TGCGCCAGCAGCTCGGGGACAGGGGATTTCTATAATTCACCCCTCCACTTT. The complete variable domain, with remaining parts taken from reference TRBV5-1 and TRBJ1-6, reads KAGVTQTPRYLIKTRGQQVTLSCSPISGHRSVSWYQQTPGQGLQFLFEYFSETQRNKGNFPGRFSGRQFSNSRSEMNVSTLELGDSALYLCASSSGTGDFYNSPLHFGNGTRLTVT.

The rearrangement joins TRBV19 to TRBJ2-5; 10 positions match TRBD1. V trimming: 10 bases; J trimming: 5 bases; junction bases outside the gene matches: 7. The germline V gene encodes CDR1 LNHDA and CDR2 SQIVND (reference sequence). This CDR3 is built from 13 residues. DNA for the CDR3: TGTGCCACCCGGGACAGGGGCGGCGAGACCCAGTACTTC. Translated, it gives CATRDRGGETQYF.

This clone was seen only once. V usage is TRBV6-1 and J usage is TRBJ2-7; no definite D call. This CDR3 has 14 amino acids. The germline V gene has CDR1 MNHNS and CDR2 SASEGT. The V and J ends lost 2 bases and 2 bases respectively, with 10 bases between them. CDR3 DNA: TGTGCCAGCAGTGAATTGGGCCAGACCTACGAGCAGTACTTC. Protein sequence: CASSELGQTYEQYF.

The V gene is TRBV20-1, the J gene TRBJ2-5, with D unresolved. V lost 3 bases to trimming and J lost 5 bases, with 16 bases between them. Germline CDR1 and CDR2: DFQATT and SNEGSKA (reference sequence). The CDR3 loop spans 14 amino acids. The CDR3 coding sequence is TGCAGTGCTAGTATTGGGTCAGGTGGGGAGACCCAGTACTTC. This codes for CSASIGSGGETQYF.

This sequence joins TRBV7-6 and TRBJ1-4, with D perhaps matching TRBD1 (6 bases). Germline-derived CDR1 and CDR2 are SGHVS and FNYEAQ. V lost 5 bases and J lost 4, with 14 bases in between. This CDR3 contains 15 residues. The CDR3 protein is CASSPTGGRNEKLFF. The CDR3 DNA reads TGTGCCAGCAGCCCCACGGGGGGCCGTAATGAAAAACTGTTTTTT.

The chain combines TRBV10-3 with TRBJ1-2; possibly TRBD1 for D (6 bases). This CDR3 is built from 14 residues. Looked up from germline, CDR1 is ENHRY and CDR2 is SYGVKD. With 5 bases removed from V and 0 bases from J, the gap between germline ends came to 10 bases. The CDR3 spells CAISFTGPNYGYTF. In DNA form, the CDR3 reads TGTGCCATCAGTTTCACAGGGCCTAACTATGGCTACACCTTC.

This chain joins TRBV7-9 and TRBJ2-7; D not resolved. From germline, CDR1 is SEHNR and CDR2 FQNEAQ (reference sequence). The V gene lost 1 base and the J gene lost 3 bases, with 4 bases spanning the gap. The length of the CDR3 is 12 residues. This CDR3 is CASSLGSYEQYF. Here the CDR3 DNA reads TGTGCCAGCAGCTTAGGGAGCTACGAGCAGTACTTC.

In its sample, this clone was seen a few times. This rearrangement joins TRBV6-2 or TRBV6-3 to TRBJ2-7; TRBD2 aligns across 9 bases. CDR3 length equals 14 residues. Trimming at V came to 6 bases and at J to 1 base, leaving 4 bases not matched to a gene. The germline CDR1 and CDR2 sequences are MNHEY and SVGEGT. The CDR3 spells CASSQREVSYEQYF. CDR3 DNA sequence: TGTGCCAGCAGCCAGCGGGAGGTGTCCTACGAGCAGTACTTC.

The chain joins TRBV5-6 to TRBJ2-4, with 7 bases matching TRBD1. Germline V gives CDR1 SGHDT, CDR2 YYEEEE. With 2 bases clipped from V and 5 bases from J, the junction kept 1 base outside the gene matches. CDR3 size: 13 residues. CDR3 bases: TGTGCCAGCAGCTTTGACAGGGAAAACATTCAGTACTTC. Translated, it gives CASSFDRENIQYF.

The rearrangement joins TRBV7-9 to TRBJ1-4; 7 bases agree with TRBD1. Germline assignment: CDR1 SEHNR and CDR2 FQNEAQ (reference sequence). V shed 3 bases and J 7 bases; nucleotides not matched to a gene: 5. This CDR3 contains 14 residues. CDR3 nucleotide sequence: TGTGCCAGCAGCTTCTTAGGGGGCGGTGAAAAACTGTTTTTT. Protein product: CASSFLGGGEKLFF.

The V gene is TRBV5-6, the J gene TRBJ2-7; possible D gene TRBD2, 6 bases. This CDR3 has 15 residues. V was clipped by 1 base and J by 1 base, with 12 bases between them. Germline loops: CDR1 SGHDT, CDR2 YYEEEE. The CDR3 spells CASSLYGAGSYEQYF. In DNA form, the CDR3 reads TGTGCCAGCAGCTTGTATGGGGCGGGATCCTACGAGCAGTACTTC.

In DNA form, the CDR3 reads TGTGCCAGCATCACGGGGGGCACTGAAGCTTTCTTT. Amino acids: CASITGGTEAFF. The V and J genes are TRBV6-5 and TRBJ1-1, with D perhaps matching TRBD1 (5 bases). Trimming cost V 7 bases and J 4 bases, with 10 bases left between them. The CDR3 consists of 12 residues. In germline, CDR1 is MNHEY, CDR2 SVGAGI.

This CDR3 reads CASSQVYRQGNYGYTF. CDR3 nucleotides: TGTGCCAGCAGCCAAGTCTACCGACAGGGTAACTATGGCTACACCTTC. V gene TRBV3-1 (or the pseudogene TRBV3-2) combines with J gene TRBJ1-2; 7 bases line up with TRBD1. Looked up from germline, CDR1 is LGHDT and CDR2 is YNNKEL (reference sequence). CDR3 size: 16 residues. After removal of 1 base from V and 1 base from J, the junction contained 6 bases not matched to a gene.

The chain has TRBV2 and TRBJ2-7, with D maybe TRBD1 (6 bases). The CDR3 runs to 14 residues. Per germline, CDR1 SNHLY and CDR2 FYNNEI. Deletions cut 4 bases from V and 7 bases from J, with 17 bases between. The CDR3 DNA reads as TGTGCCAGCAGTGTCCAGGCCCTCAGGGGTGAGCAGTACTTC. As protein: CASSVQALRGEQYF.

The rearrangement links TRBV10-2 to TRBJ2-5; 9 nucleotides line up with TRBD2. This CDR3 region has 13 residues. The V and J ends lost 8 bases and 2 bases, in that order; junction bases with no gene match: 3. CDR1 WSHSY and CDR2 SAAADI come from the germline V gene. The CDR3 DNA follows: TGCGCCAGCCGACTAGCGGCTCAAGAGACCCAGTACTTC. Translating gives CASRLAAQETQYF.

The rearrangement joins TRBV12-3 or TRBV12-4 to TRBJ2-7, with D unresolved. Trimming removed 3 bases at V and 4 bases at J, with 10 bases between. The CDR3 loop spans 13 amino acids. In nucleotides, the CDR3 is TGTGCCAGCAGTTTTGGCAGATTGTACGAGCAGTACTTC. It translates to CASSFGRLYEQYF.

The chain employs TRBV19 and TRBJ1-1; tentative D call: TRBD1 (5 bases). The germline CDR1 and CDR2 sequences are LNHDA and SQIVND (reference sequence). The CDR3 loop spans 14 amino acids. The V end was cut by 5 bases, the J end by 1 base, with 11 bases between. CDR3 region: CASSLGEQNTEAFF. DNA of the CDR3: TGTGCCAGTAGTTTAGGGGAGCAGAACACTGAAGCTTTCTTT.

The gene calls are TRBV9 and TRBJ2-2; perhaps TRBD1 as D (6 bases). This CDR3 has 16 residues. The V and J ends lost 0 bases and 0 bases respectively, with 9 bases between them. CDR1 is SGDLS and CDR2 is YYNGEE in the germline V gene. The CDR3 DNA reads as TGTGCCAGCAGCGTAGCAAGGACAGCGAACACCGGGGAGCTGTTTTTT. This gives the protein CASSVARTANTGELFF.

The chain couples TRBV19 to TRBJ2-1, with a tentative D call TRBD1 (6 bases). The CDR3 extends over 14 amino acids. V was shortened by 5 bases and J by 3 bases, with 11 bases between the two germline ends. Germline CDR1 reads LNHDA; CDR2 reads SQIVND (reference sequence). CDR3 nucleotide sequence: TGTGCCAGTAGTTTAATGGACAGCTACAATGAGCAGTTCTTC. Its translation is CASSLMDSYNEQFF.

This clone appeared a few times. V is TRBV4-2 and J is TRBJ1-4; no clear D gene. Germline V CDR1 and CDR2: LGHNA, YNFKEQ. Between the trimmed V and J ends, which lost 0 bases and 4 bases, there was a span of 12 bases. The CDR3 extends over 16 amino acids. This chain's CDR3 is CASSQDSAGFNEKLFF. The CDR3 DNA sequence: TGTGCCAGCAGCCAAGATTCCGCAGGATTTAATGAAAAACTGTTTTTT.

In this sample, this clone turned up a few times. V and J are TRBV11-2 and TRBJ2-5, with 10 positions matching TRBD2. The ends lost 1 base at V and 3 bases at J; junction bases unmatched: 11. CDR3 length: 18 amino acids. Germline-derived CDR1 and CDR2 are SGHAT and FQNNGV. Here the CDR3 reads CASSLALAGDYREETQYF. As DNA, the CDR3 is TGTGCCAGCAGCTTAGCTCTAGCGGGGGATTACCGGGAAGAGACCCAGTACTTC.

In its sample, this clone was seen once. A junction end diverges from the germline sequence, so it may reflect a read error. The chain carries TRBV6-5 and TRBJ2-7; weak D call: TRBD2 (5 bases). This CDR3 is 12 amino acids long. Looked up from germline, CDR1 is MNHEY and CDR2 is SVGAGI. CDR3 protein: CASSSPTGKTNF. CDR3 sequence (DNA): TGTGCCAGCAGTTCCCCGACGGGGAAGACTAATTTC.

This chain connects TRBV5-6 to TRBJ2-5; TRBD2 matches at 9 bases. With 0 bases clipped from V and 4 bases from J, the junction kept 10 bases outside the gene matches. Germline-derived CDR1 and CDR2 are SGHDT and YYEEEE. The CDR3 spans 17 residues. The CDR3 here is CASSLGLAGTMGETQYF. In DNA form, the CDR3 reads TGTGCCAGCAGCTTGGGGCTAGCGGGGACGATGGGAGAGACCCAGTACTTC.